This passage covers 5 T cell receptor beta chains from one sample sequenced in a study of blood T cells in healthy people across ages. It was with a sample-barcoded 5' primer and a J-beta primer mix that a second PCR of roughly 7 to 12 cycles was run. TCRdb re-called the 5' RACE reads with MiXCR, one entry per CDR3 protein. The sample carries hundreds of thousands of distinct CDR3 sequences, approximately 29% recorded once. Sequencing was performed on blood. These receptors all come from a woman of 80 years or more in good health.

V and J are TRBV4-3 and TRBJ2-3; possibly TRBD1 or TRBD2 for D (5 bases each). In germline, CDR1 is LGHNA, CDR2 YSLEER. This CDR3 comprises 15 residues. The V and J ends lost 4 bases and 6 bases respectively, with 17 bases between them. The CDR3 region has the DNA TGCGCCAGCAGCCGGTGGCAGGGAGCCACCGATACGCAGTATTTT. This gives the protein CASSRWQGATDTQYF.

At least ten counts were recorded for this clonotype. The rearrangement joins TRBV4-3 to TRBJ2-7, with D unclear. V was clipped by 3 bases and J by 2 bases, with 11 bases between them. The CDR3 is 14 amino acids. Germline V gene data show CDR1 as LGHNA and CDR2 as YSLEER. The CDR3 DNA reads as TGCGCCAGCAGCCAGACTGGGATGGCCTACGAGCAGTACTTC. Translation gives CASSQTGMAYEQYF.

At least ten counts were recorded for this clonotype. The chain carries TRBV7-6 and TRBJ2-3; 12 bases agree with TRBD2. V lost 5 bases and J lost 0; bases outside the gene matches: 12. The CDR3 runs to 19 residues. Germline V gene lookup returns CDR1 SGHVS and CDR2 FNYEAQ. CDR3 nucleotide sequence: TGTGCCAGCAGCCAACCGACTAGCGGGGGATATTCTAGCACAGATACGCAGTATTTT. Translation: CASSQPTSGGYSSTDTQYF.

This clonotype has at least ten counts. This chain uses TRBV29-1 with TRBJ2-5, with unresolved D. Germline V gene lookup returns CDR1 SQVTM and CDR2 ANQGSEA. The CDR3 covers 12 residues. Trimming removed 4 bases at V and 5 bases at J, with 11 bases between. CDR3 amino acids: CSVGRGSETQYF. In DNA form, the CDR3 reads TGCAGCGTTGGCCGAGGTTCGGAGACCCAGTACTTC.

This clonotype was recorded many times. The chain employs TRBV5-1 and TRBJ2-1; D possibly corresponds to TRBD1 (7 bases). This CDR3 spans 12 amino acids. V gave up 7 bases and J gave up 8 bases, with 13 bases separating them. Germline lookup yields CDR1 SGHRS and CDR2 YFSETQ. This CDR3 reads CASGQGGDEQFF. The CDR3, as DNA: TGCGCCAGCGGGCAGGGGGGCGATGAGCAGTTCTTC.